This T cell receptor (beta chain) was identified in a study of identical twins. Study findings and constraints: There were fewer insertions in abundant cord blood beta clonotypes, but memory repertoires showed no such pattern.

TCRdb re-called the 5' RACE reads with MiXCR, one entry per CDR3 protein. The sample contains approximately 500,000 distinct CDR3 sequences, approximately 24% of which appear only once. V lost 4 bases, J lost 7 bases, and 12 bases stayed unmatched. The CDR3 consists of 15 residues. Germline V gene lookup returns CDR1 SQVTM and CDR2 ANQGSEA. Concerning this clonotype itself: The target antigen is unknown.

The same data also went into a second study, on T cells expressing NK-cell markers. That study adds: Within the sequenced cohort of eight donors, seven exhibited HCMV seropositivity and one was seronegative. In several donors, these clonotypes also led the CD3+CD56-NKG2C+ fraction.

Sequenced material: CD4+ T cells sorted from blood. This TCR derives from a young woman in good health. The V gene is TRBV29-1, the J gene TRBJ2-2; 7 nucleotides align to TRBD1. CDR3 region: CSVGSGRGNGGELFF. DNA of the CDR3: TGCAGCGTTGGGTCAGGCAGGGGGAACGGCGGGGAGCTGTTTTTT.